The clone carrying this T cell receptor (beta chain) showed up just once. The data were obtained in a study of blood T cell repertoires in COVID-19. Per the original data handling: Estimation of nucleated cell counts was performed using reference gene primer amplification. Profiling relied on immunoSEQ multiplex PCR, and the TCRdb table lists in-frame clones only, not all of them. V and J calls and clone size are those listed in that table; D and trimming were worked out from the DNA. In the table there are roughly 220,000 clones, 82% of which are singletons. V lost 5 bases and J 3 bases, leaving 12 bases between the germline ends. Germline values: CDR1 SGHNT, CDR2 YYREEE (reference sequence). CDR3 size: 14 residues.

The TCR comes from an elderly woman with COVID-19, enrolled during active disease. The chain is built from TRBV5-4 and TRBJ1-3, with D maybe TRBD1 (5 bases). The sequencing sample was made of peripheral blood. CDR3 sequence reads: CASSYDSGGNTIYF. CDR3 coding DNA: TGTGCCAGCAGTTACGACAGTGGTGGAAACACCATATATTTT.